This T cell receptor (beta chain) was captured by sequencing in a study of blood T cell repertoires in COVID-19. Study information: Samples representing acute and convalescent COVID-19 were sourced from the United States, Italy and Spain. PBMCs, B-cell-depleted T cells, or T cells were the source of the cDNA or gDNA that made up the material.

Germline V gives CDR1 LNHDA, CDR2 SQIVND (reference sequence). The CDR3 is 16 amino acids. V lost 5 bases and J lost 2, with 17 bases in between. Original processing notes: Amplifying reference gene primers gave estimates of nucleated cell counts. Profiling relied on immunoSEQ multiplex PCR, and the TCRdb table lists in-frame clones only, not all of them. That table supplies the V and J calls and clone size; D and trimming were determined from the DNA. The sample consists of 200,000 or so clones, roughly 84% of them appearing once. This receptor was taken from a woman in her 30s who had recovered from COVID-19. The sample taken for sequencing was peripheral blood. The chain has TRBV19 and TRBJ2-3; D may be TRBD2 (5 bases). CDR3 sequence: CASSVLSVLDTDTQYF. The CDR3 region has the DNA TGTGCCAGTAGTGTCCTTAGCGTTCTCGACACAGATACGCAGTATTTT.